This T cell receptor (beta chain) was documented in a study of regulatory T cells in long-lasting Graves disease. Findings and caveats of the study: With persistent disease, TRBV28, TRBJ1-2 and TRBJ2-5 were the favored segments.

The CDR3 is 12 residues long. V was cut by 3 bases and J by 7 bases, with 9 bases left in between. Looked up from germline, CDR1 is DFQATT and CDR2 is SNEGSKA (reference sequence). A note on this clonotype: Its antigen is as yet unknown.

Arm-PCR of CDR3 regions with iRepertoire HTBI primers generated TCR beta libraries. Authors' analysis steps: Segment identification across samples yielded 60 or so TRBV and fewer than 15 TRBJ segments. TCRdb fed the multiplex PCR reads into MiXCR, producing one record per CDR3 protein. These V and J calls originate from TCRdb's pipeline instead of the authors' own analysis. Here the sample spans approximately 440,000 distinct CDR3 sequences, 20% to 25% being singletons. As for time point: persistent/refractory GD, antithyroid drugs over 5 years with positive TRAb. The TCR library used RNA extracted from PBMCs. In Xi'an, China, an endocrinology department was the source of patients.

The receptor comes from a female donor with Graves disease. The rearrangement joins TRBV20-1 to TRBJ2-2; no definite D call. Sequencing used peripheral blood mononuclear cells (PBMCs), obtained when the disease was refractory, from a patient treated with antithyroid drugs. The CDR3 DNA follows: TGCAGTGCTAGGGAGTCCAGCGGGGAGCTGTTTTTT. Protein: CSARESSGELFF.